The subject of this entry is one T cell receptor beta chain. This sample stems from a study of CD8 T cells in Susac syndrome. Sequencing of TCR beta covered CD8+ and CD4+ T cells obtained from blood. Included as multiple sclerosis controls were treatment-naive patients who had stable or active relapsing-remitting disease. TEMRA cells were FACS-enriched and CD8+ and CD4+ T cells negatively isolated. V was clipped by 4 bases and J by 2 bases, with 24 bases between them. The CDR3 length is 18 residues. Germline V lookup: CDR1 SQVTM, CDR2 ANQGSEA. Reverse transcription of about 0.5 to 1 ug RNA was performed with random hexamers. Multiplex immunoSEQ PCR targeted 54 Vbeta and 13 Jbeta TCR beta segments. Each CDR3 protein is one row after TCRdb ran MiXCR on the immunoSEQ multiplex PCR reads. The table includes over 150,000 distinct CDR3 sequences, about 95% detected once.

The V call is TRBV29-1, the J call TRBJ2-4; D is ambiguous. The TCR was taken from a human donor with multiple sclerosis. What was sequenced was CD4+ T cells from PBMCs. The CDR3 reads CSVARLVSLSTTKNIQYF. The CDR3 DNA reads TGCAGCGTTGCGCGGCTCGTATCCCTCAGCACGACCAAAAACATTCAGTACTTC.